A single sample is the source of the 24 T cell receptor beta chains below, sequenced in a study of identifying expanded T cells in peripheral blood. Only in-frame clones appear in the TCRdb table, and some are missing; sequencing was by immunoSEQ multiplex PCR. The profile shows some 72,000 clones, 85% to 90% of them singletons. Sequencing input: blood. The receptors originated from a person aged 18 to 75 in good health.

The V call is TRBV2, the J call TRBJ2-3; 7 positions agree with TRBD2. CDR3 length: 15 residues. V lost 7 bases, J lost 1 base, and 8 bases stayed unmatched. Germline V gene lookup returns CDR1 SNHLY and CDR2 FYNNEI. The CDR3: CASTAGLGRTDTQYF. The DNA of the CDR3 is TGTGCCAGCACTGCCGGACTAGGCCGCACAGATACGCAGTATTTT. The variable domain in full, with the rest retrieved from reference TRBV2 and TRBJ2-3, is EPEVTQTPSHQVTQMGQEVILRCVPISNHLYFYWYRQILGQKVEFLVSFYNNEISEKSEIFDDQFSVERPDGSNFTLKIRSTKLEDSAMYFCASTAGLGRTDTQYFGPGTRLTVL.

The rearrangement uses TRBV20-1 and TRBJ2-7; either TRBD1 or TRBD2 may supply D (6 bases each). V was shortened by 6 bases and J by 13 bases, with 13 bases between the two germline ends. The CDR3 consists of 9 residues. Per germline, CDR1 DFQATT and CDR2 SNEGSKA (reference sequence). For the CDR3, the DNA is TGCAGTGCCCCGGGGGCCCTCTACTTC. Translating gives CSAPGALYF.

The V gene is TRBV9, the J gene TRBJ2-7; D ambiguous. Germline-derived CDR1 and CDR2 are SGDLS and YYNGEE. Trimming pared 0 bases from V and 1 base from J, leaving 5 bases between. The length of the CDR3 is 13 residues. The CDR3 protein is CASSVGSSYEQYF. The CDR3 DNA sequence: TGTGCCAGCAGCGTAGGCTCGTCCTACGAGCAGTACTTC. The entire variable domain, with the rest obtained from reference TRBV9 and TRBJ2-7, is as follows: DSGVTQTPKHLITATGQRVTLRCSPRSGDLSVYWYQQSLDQGLQFLIQYYNGEERAKGNILERFSAQQFPDLHSELNLSSLELGDSALYFCASSVGSSYEQYFGPGTRLTVT.

The chain is built from TRBV7-2 and TRBJ2-7; no reliable D call. Germline V gives CDR1 SGHTA, CDR2 FQGNSA. Trimming removed 5 bases at V and 0 bases at J, with 11 bases between. CDR3 length equals 14 residues. CDR3 sequence: CASSRAVNSYEQYF. The CDR3 DNA follows: TGTGCCAGCAGCCGCGCCGTTAACTCCTACGAGCAGTACTTC.

The chain is built from TRBV4-2 and TRBJ1-4, with a tentative D call TRBD1 (5 bases). Trimming cost V 0 bases and J 7 bases, with 12 bases left between them. Germline loops: CDR1 LGHNA, CDR2 YNFKEQ. This CDR3 region has 15 residues. CDR3 sequence (DNA): TGTGCCAGCAGCCAAGAGGGGGGACTCCCTGAAAAACTGTTTTTT. This encodes CASSQEGGLPEKLFF.

The V and J genes are TRBV7-3 and TRBJ2-1, with D perhaps TRBD2 (6 bases). The V end lost 5 bases, the J end lost 7 bases, and 18 bases lay between the germline ends. CDR3 length: 15 amino acids. The germline CDR1 and CDR2 sequences are SGHTA and FQGTGA. CDR3: CASSSSGGAVNEQFF. CDR3 nucleotide sequence: TGTGCCAGCAGCAGTAGCGGCGGAGCCGTTAATGAGCAGTTCTTC.

The rearrangement joins TRBV15 to TRBJ1-1; TRBD1 is a possible D gene (5 bases). Per germline, CDR1 LNHNV and CDR2 YYDKDF (reference sequence). This CDR3 is built from 14 residues. V gave up 3 bases and J gave up 3 bases, with 11 bases separating them. CDR3 loop: CATSRQGWDTEAFF. The CDR3 DNA follows: TGTGCCACCAGCAGGCAGGGATGGGACACTGAAGCTTTCTTT.

V gene TRBV14 combines with J gene TRBJ2-7; D gene unclear. The CDR3 length is 12 residues. Trimming removed 3 bases at V and 9 bases at J, with 12 bases between. Germline CDR1 and CDR2: SGHDN and FVKESK. The DNA of the CDR3 is TGTGCCAGCAGCCAGGGGTATGAGAGGCAGTACTTC. Amino acids: CASSQGYERQYF.

This chain uses TRBV6-1 with TRBJ2-7; 8 bases line up with TRBD1. Germline trimming cut 10 bases from V and 2 bases from J; bases unmatched to any gene: 13. The germline V gene encodes CDR1 MNHNS and CDR2 SASEGT. The CDR3 spans 15 residues. CDR3 residues: CATVKQQGEAYEQYF. CDR3 nucleotide sequence: TGTGCCACCGTAAAACAACAGGGGGAGGCCTACGAGCAGTACTTC.

The rearrangement uses TRBV6-5 and TRBJ2-7; 7 bases are shared with TRBD2. CDR1 is MNHEY, CDR2 SVGAGI, per germline. After removal of 4 bases from V and 5 bases from J, the junction contained 11 bases not matched to a gene. The CDR3 loop spans 15 amino acids. The CDR3 nucleotides read TGTGCCAGCAGTTCCCCGAGCGGGAAAAGCCACGAGCAGTACTTC. Encoded protein: CASSSPSGKSHEQYF.

V gene TRBV4-2 combines with J gene TRBJ2-1; D uncertain. The germline V gene has CDR1 LGHNA and CDR2 YNFKEQ. The V gene lost 0 bases and the J gene lost 10 bases, with 7 bases spanning the gap. CDR3 size: 12 residues. The CDR3 region is CASSQDIREQFF. The CDR3 DNA reads as TGTGCCAGCAGCCAAGATATAAGAGAGCAGTTCTTC.

CDR3 DNA: TGTGCCAGCAGGGTAGACAGGGGCGAAGCTTTCTTT. Protein sequence: CASRVDRGEAFF. V is TRBV6-1 and J is TRBJ1-1; 8 bases are a match to TRBD1. V was clipped by 6 bases and J by 8 bases; unmatched bases: 5. CDR1 is MNHNS and CDR2 is SASEGT in the germline V gene. The CDR3 extends over 12 amino acids.

This chain connects TRBV18 to TRBJ2-7, with 7 bases aligning to TRBD1. The ends lost 3 bases at V and 2 bases at J; junction bases unmatched: 1. This CDR3 region has 13 residues. Germline-derived CDR1 and CDR2 are KGHSH and LQKENI. The DNA for the CDR3 is TGTGCCAGCTCACCCGGGACAGCCTACGAGCAGTACTTC. This codes for CASSPGTAYEQYF.

In DNA form, the CDR3 reads TGTGCCAGCAGTGAGCAGCTCAATCAGCCCCAGCATTTT. It specifies CASSEQLNQPQHF. The chain recombines TRBV6-1 with TRBJ1-5; D unclear. The CDR3 is made up of 13 amino acids. V was pared by 3 bases and J by 3 bases, with 6 bases between. Germline lookup yields CDR1 MNHNS and CDR2 SASEGT.

V is TRBV10-3 and J is TRBJ2-5, with TRBD1 identical over 7 bases. The CDR3 totals 14 residues. Trimming at V came to 0 bases and at J to 2 bases, leaving 0 bases not matched to a gene. Germline CDR1 and CDR2: ENHRY and SYGVKD. The CDR3 here is CAISESGQQETQYF. The CDR3 bases are TGTGCCATCAGTGAGTCGGGACAGCAAGAGACCCAGTACTTC.

Here the CDR3 DNA reads TGTGCCACTTCGACCAGGAACACTGAAGCTTTCTTT. Its protein is CATSTRNTEAFF. The rearrangement joins TRBV2 to TRBJ1-1; D is uncertain. Germline CDR1 and CDR2: SNHLY and FYNNEI. Trimming left V 10 bases short and J 1 base short, with 10 bases between. The CDR3 is 12 amino acids.

The chain recombines TRBV19 with TRBJ2-3, with TRBD1 identical over 7 bases. J gave up 2 bases and V 2 bases, and 4 bases lay outside the gene matches. This CDR3 spans 15 amino acids. Germline values: CDR1 LNHDA, CDR2 SQIVND (reference sequence). The CDR3 nucleotides read TGTGCCAGTAGTATAAACAGGGGAGTCACAGATACGCAGTATTTT. It translates to CASSINRGVTDTQYF.

CDR3 region: CASSPQGLAGGSSYNEQFF. The CDR3 nucleotides read TGTGCCAGCTCACCACAAGGGCTAGCGGGAGGGAGCTCCTACAATGAGCAGTTCTTC. J is TRBJ2-1 and V is TRBV18, with 12 bases matching TRBD2. The J segment lost 0 bases and the V segment lost 1 base, leaving 7 bases of the junction unmatched. This CDR3 comprises 19 residues. Germline V gene data show CDR1 as KGHSH and CDR2 as LQKENI.

The V call is TRBV11-2, the J call TRBJ1-1; 8 bases fit TRBD1. The V and J ends lost 5 bases and 5 bases, in that order; junction bases with no gene match: 7. CDR1 is SGHAT and CDR2 is FQNNGV in the germline V gene. The length of the CDR3 is 14 residues. CDR3 in amino acids: CASSPDRALTEAFF. In DNA, the CDR3 is TGTGCCAGCAGCCCGGACAGGGCGTTAACTGAAGCTTTCTTT.

V gene TRBV7-3 combines with J gene TRBJ2-2; the D is unclear. The germline V and J ends were trimmed by 1 base and 7 bases, with 7 bases remaining between them. The CDR3 is 13 amino acids. CDR1 is SGHTA, CDR2 FQGTGA, per germline. The DNA for the CDR3 is TGTGCCAGCAGCTTAAGCGTTGACGGGGAGCTGTTTTTT. This sequence encodes CASSLSVDGELFF.

The chain combines TRBV5-1 with TRBJ2-1, with TRBD1 matching 8 bases. The CDR3 loop spans 14 amino acids. Trimming removed 4 bases from V and 6 bases from J; junction bases left unmatched: 6. Germline V lookup: CDR1 SGHRS, CDR2 YFSETQ. Written as DNA, the CDR3 is TGCGCCAGCAGCCCCGGACAGGGTGGCAATGAGCAGTTCTTC. Its translation: CASSPGQGGNEQFF. Complete variable domain (other parts from reference TRBV5-1 and TRBJ2-1): KAGVTQTPRYLIKTRGQQVTLSCSPISGHRSVSWYQQTPGQGLQFLFEYFSETQRNKGNFPGRFSGRQFSNSRSEMNVSTLELGDSALYLCASSPGQGGNEQFFGPGTRLTVL.

V usage is TRBV30 and J usage is TRBJ2-3; no clear D. The CDR3 consists of 13 residues. Germline CDR1 is GTSNPN and CDR2 is SVGIG (reference sequence). V lost 4 bases to trimming and J lost 4 bases, with 12 bases between them. DNA for the CDR3: TGTGCCTGGAACCGGCCCCCCGCAGATACGCAGTATTTT. As protein: CAWNRPPADTQYF. Full variable domain (remainder filled in from reference TRBV30 and TRBJ2-3): SQTIHQWPATLVQPVGSPLSLECTVEGTSNPNLYWYRQAAGRGLQLLFYSVGIGQISSEVPQNLSASRPQDRQFILSSKKLLLSDSGFYLCAWNRPPADTQYFGPGTRLTVL.

V gene TRBV2 combines with J gene TRBJ1-2; D is unresolved. Germline V gives CDR1 SNHLY, CDR2 FYNNEI. The CDR3 is 13 residues long. Trimming took off 4 bases at V and 5 bases at J, with 11 bases between the two ends. The CDR3 reads CASSAEVRYGYTF. CDR3 bases: TGTGCCAGCAGTGCGGAAGTCCGGTATGGCTACACCTTC.

V gene TRBV29-1 combines with J gene TRBJ2-2; D remains unclear. V dropped 5 bases and J dropped 6 bases, with 10 bases sitting between them. The CDR3 sequence is 12 residues long. The V gene's germline CDR1 is SQVTM and CDR2 ANQGSEA. The CDR3 loop reads CSVRPPAGELFF. CDR3 nucleotides: TGCAGCGTTCGCCCTCCCGCCGGGGAGCTGTTTTTT.